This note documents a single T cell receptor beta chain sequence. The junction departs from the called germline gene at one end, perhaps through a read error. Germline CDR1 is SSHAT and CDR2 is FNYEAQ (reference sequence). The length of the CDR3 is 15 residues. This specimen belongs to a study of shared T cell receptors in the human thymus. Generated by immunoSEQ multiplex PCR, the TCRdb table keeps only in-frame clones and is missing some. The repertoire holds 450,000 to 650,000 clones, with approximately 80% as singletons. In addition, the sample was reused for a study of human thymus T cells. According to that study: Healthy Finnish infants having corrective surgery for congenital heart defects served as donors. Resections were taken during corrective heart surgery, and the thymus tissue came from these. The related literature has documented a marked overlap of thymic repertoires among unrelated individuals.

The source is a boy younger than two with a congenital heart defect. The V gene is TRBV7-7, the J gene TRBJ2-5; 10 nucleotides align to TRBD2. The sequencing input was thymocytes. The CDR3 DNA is TGTGCTAGCAGCCTCAGGACTAGCGGAGAAGAGACCCAGTACTTC. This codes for CASSLRTSGEETQYF.